One sample yielded the 11 T cell receptor beta chains listed below, sequenced in a study of identical twins. TCRdb re-called the 5' RACE reads with MiXCR, one entry per CDR3 protein. In the table there are some 710,000 distinct CDR3 sequences, roughly 6% of which are singletons. The source material was naive T cells sorted from blood. Receptor source: a young man in good health.

This clonotype was seen ten or more times. This chain links TRBV7-9 with TRBJ1-1; D perhaps matches TRBD1 (6 bases). Per germline, CDR1 SEHNR and CDR2 FQNEAQ (reference sequence). V shed 5 bases and J shed 1 base, with 11 bases lying between them. This CDR3 is 14 amino acids long. This CDR3 reads CASSPEGGNTEAFF. In nucleotides, the CDR3 is TGTGCCAGCAGCCCAGAGGGGGGGAACACTGAAGCTTTCTTT.

This clonotype was recorded a few times. V gene TRBV7-9 combines with J gene TRBJ2-7; 7 nucleotides line up with TRBD1. CDR3 length equals 14 residues. The junction had 5 bases not matched to a gene; V was cut back by 4 bases and J by 2 bases. CDR1 and CDR2 from the germline V gene are SEHNR and FQNEAQ (reference sequence). CDR3 nucleotide sequence: TGTGCCAGCAGCTCCATGGACAGGCCCTACGAGCAGTACTTC. This gives the protein CASSSMDRPYEQYF.

This clonotype was detected ten times or more. The V call is TRBV7-2, the J call TRBJ2-7, with D unresolved. The CDR3 is 13 residues long. Per germline, CDR1 SGHTA and CDR2 FQGNSA. Trimming stripped 5 bases from V and 4 bases from J, with 12 bases between. The CDR3 region is CASSPRPIYEQYF. The CDR3 nucleotides read TGTGCCAGCAGCCCCCGACCGATATACGAGCAGTACTTC.

This clonotype has more than one count but fewer than ten. The chain joins TRBV6-2 or TRBV6-3 to TRBJ2-7; D unclear. This CDR3 has 12 residues. Looked up from germline, CDR1 is MNHEY and CDR2 is SVGEGT. V lost 0 bases and J 8 bases, leaving 8 bases between the germline ends. CDR3 DNA sequence: TGTGCCAGCAGTTACTCTTTGGCCAAGCAGTACGTC. Its protein product is CASSYSLAKQYV.

The gene calls are TRBV5-1 and TRBJ2-7; the match to TRBD2 covers 9 bases. Germline CDR1 SGHRS, CDR2 YFSETQ. The CDR3 contains 15 residues. V was pared by 0 bases and J by 3 bases, with 4 bases of the junction left unmatched. CDR3 loop: CASSLVSGGNYEQYV. As DNA, the CDR3 is TGCGCCAGCAGCTTGGTTAGCGGGGGAAACTACGAGCAGTACGTC.

The rearrangement joins TRBV6-2 or TRBV6-3 to TRBJ2-5; tentatively, D is TRBD2 (5 bases). The CDR3 covers 14 residues. V was cut by 0 bases and J by 4 bases, with 9 bases left in between. Germline V CDR1 and CDR2: MNHEY, SVGEGT. The CDR3 sequence is CASSYSGARETQYF. CDR3 coding DNA: TGTGCCAGCAGTTACTCGGGAGCCCGAGAGACCCAGTACTTC.

V usage is TRBV12-3 or TRBV12-4 and J usage is TRBJ2-7; D is perhaps TRBD1 (5 bases). The length of the CDR3 is 14 residues. With 5 bases removed from V and 1 base from J, the gap between germline ends came to 12 bases. Here the CDR3 DNA reads TGTGCCAGCAGTCTCTCGGACAAGTCCTACGAGCAGTACTTC. Translated, it gives CASSLSDKSYEQYF.

This clonotype has a handful of counts. The chain is built from TRBV18 and TRBJ2-1; 10 bases match TRBD2. The CDR3 extends over 17 amino acids. J lost 8 bases, V lost 4 bases, and 14 bases had no gene match. Germline CDR1 KGHSH, CDR2 LQKENI. The CDR3 spells CASSRDPAASGRHEQFF. CDR3 DNA: TGTGCCAGCTCACGGGACCCCGCGGCTAGCGGGAGACATGAGCAGTTCTTC.

This clonotype was detected ten times or more. CDR3 sequence reads: CASSGGTINIQYF. CDR3 DNA: TGTGCCAGCAGCGGAGGGACTATAAACATTCAGTACTTC. This chain links TRBV5-5 with TRBJ2-4; TRBD2 matches at 7 bases. V dropped 4 bases and J dropped 6; count of bases not matched to a gene: 4. The CDR3 contains 13 residues. Germline V gene lookup returns CDR1 SGHKS and CDR2 YYEKEE (reference sequence). Using reference TRBV5-5 and TRBJ2-4 for the parts outside the CDR3, the full variable domain is DAGVTQSPTHLIKTRGQQVTLRCSPISGHKSVSWYQQVLGQGPQFIFQYYEKEERGRGNFPDRFSARQFPNYSSELNVNALLLGDSALYLCASSGGTINIQYFGAGTRLSVL.

The sample holds a few counts of this clonotype. This chain connects TRBV30 to TRBJ2-1, with 8 bases identical to TRBD1. The CDR3 runs 13 residues. Germline CDR1 reads GTSNPN; CDR2 reads SVGIG (reference sequence). Trimming removed 3 bases from V and 13 bases from J; junction bases left unmatched: 11. CDR3 coding DNA: TGTGCCTGGAGCCGTTTGACCGGGACAGGCCAGTTCTTC. This codes for CAWSRLTGTGQFF.

V and J are TRBV7-3 and TRBJ1-1; 7 bases fit TRBD1. J gave up 8 bases and V 5 bases, and 8 bases lay outside the gene matches. Germline CDR1 SGHTA, CDR2 FQGTGA. The CDR3 runs 13 residues. The CDR3 reads CASSARTGGEAFF. In nucleotides, the CDR3 is TGTGCCAGCAGCGCGCGGACAGGCGGAGAAGCTTTCTTT.